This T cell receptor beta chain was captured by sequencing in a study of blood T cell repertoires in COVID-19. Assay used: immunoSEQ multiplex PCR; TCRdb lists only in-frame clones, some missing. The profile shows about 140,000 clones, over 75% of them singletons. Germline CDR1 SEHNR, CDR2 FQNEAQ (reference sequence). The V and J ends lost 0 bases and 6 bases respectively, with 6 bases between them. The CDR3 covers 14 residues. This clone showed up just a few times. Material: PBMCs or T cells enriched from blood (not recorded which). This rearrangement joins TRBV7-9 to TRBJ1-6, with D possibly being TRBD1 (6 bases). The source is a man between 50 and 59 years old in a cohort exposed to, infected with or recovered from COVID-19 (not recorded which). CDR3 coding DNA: TGTGCCAGCAGCTTAGCAGGGGGTAATTCACCCCTCCACTTT. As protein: CASSLAGGNSPLHF.